The 3 T cell receptor beta chains below come from one sample, sequenced in a study of post-analysis software for immune sequencing data. Unique molecular identifiers featured in each of the TCR beta cDNA libraries. TCRdb called the PCR reads again in MiXCR, with one record for every CDR3 protein. The data contain under 650,000 distinct CDR3 sequences, about 44% of them singletons. General study points: Patients carried 4 or 5 TRBV segments more frequently than controls did, and TRBV5-6, TRBV5-1 and TRBV20-1 were among them.

These receptors' antigens are unknown. The specimen was blood. These receptors were collected from a girl between 5 and 17 years old with multiple sclerosis.

This clonotype was counted between two and nine times. The V call is TRBV7-8, the J call TRBJ2-3, with D hard to call. The V gene lost 7 bases and the J gene lost 6 bases, with 11 bases spanning the gap. The CDR3 consists of 12 residues. From germline, CDR1 is SGHVS and CDR2 FQNEAQ. The CDR3 DNA is TGTGCCAGCATCCCCAGTGGGGATACGCAGTATTTT. Translated, it gives CASIPSGDTQYF.

This clonotype was counted only a few times. This chain links TRBV6-1 with TRBJ2-3; tentative D call: TRBD1 (6 bases). V was shortened by 3 bases and J by 4 bases, with 14 bases between the two germline ends. Germline CDR1 MNHNS, CDR2 SASEGT. CDR3 length equals 15 residues. The DNA for the CDR3 is TGTGCCAGCAGTGATGGCAGGGGATCATCAGATACGCAGTATTTT. Protein product: CASSDGRGSSDTQYF.

J is TRBJ2-6 and V is TRBV20-1; D is unresolved. V lost 6 bases and J 0 bases, leaving 12 bases between the germline ends. From germline, CDR1 is DFQATT and CDR2 SNEGSKA (reference sequence). The CDR3 is made up of 15 amino acids. The CDR3 is CSAIQANSGANVLTF. The DNA for the CDR3 is TGCAGTGCAATCCAGGCCAACTCTGGGGCCAACGTCCTGACTTTC.